The clone carrying this TCR beta chain was detected only a few times. The antigen is not known. The V gene lost 5 bases and the J gene lost 8 bases, with 15 bases spanning the gap. The CDR3 has 13 amino acids. Germline loops: CDR1 LGHNA, CDR2 YSLEER. Production of TCR cDNA was by 5'RACE template switching, which also added a universal primer site and UMIs. TCRdb ran MiXCR on the 5' RACE reads and lists one entry per CDR3 protein. This table holds around 63,000 distinct CDR3 sequences, around 7.4% found once. The data belong to a study of T cells after yellow fever vaccination. Study as a whole: Low-cell-number fractions were prepared with SMART-Seq v4 Ultra Low Input. Study-level findings and limits: Of the clonotypes, a small share occurred in both CD4 and CD8 compartments. Post-booster reappearance was seen for most primary-vaccination clones (96% CD4, 75% to 90% CD8).

The sequencing here drew on CD8+ T cells sorted from PBMCs, taken 15 days after the yellow fever booster vaccination. The gene calls are TRBV4-3 and TRBJ1-2; tentative D call: TRBD1 (6 bases). This TCR was recovered from a man aged 25-45 years who received the YFV17D yellow fever vaccine. Here the CDR3 DNA reads TGCGCCAGCAGCTCGACAGGTATAGAAGGCTACACCTTC. Its translation: CASSSTGIEGYTF.